What follows are 18 T cell receptor beta chains derived from one specimen sequenced in a study of T cell responses to AZD1222 COVID-19 vaccine. This table comes from immunoSEQ multiplex PCR, and its TCRdb copy is limited to in-frame clones, with some not included. The sample lists about 180,000 clones; 80% to 90% were seen once. The sample was peripheral blood, taken on day 0 of AZD1222 vaccination. These receptors were obtained from an adult in good health.

This chain joins TRBV28 and TRBJ2-7, with D possibly TRBD1 on 5 matching bases. The germline V gene encodes CDR1 MDHEN and CDR2 SYDVKM. V was trimmed by 4 bases and J by 2 bases, leaving 15 bases between them. This CDR3 has 15 amino acids. Written as DNA, the CDR3 is TGTGCCAGCAGTTCGACAGTACACTCTCCCTACGAGCAGTACTTC. It codes for CASSSTVHSPYEQYF.

The chain joins TRBV19 to TRBJ2-1, with D possibly matching TRBD1 (5 bases). The length of the CDR3 is 13 residues. Germline V gene data show CDR1 as LNHDA and CDR2 as SQIVND (reference sequence). Trimming removed 3 bases from V and 8 bases from J, with 11 bases in between. CDR3 DNA sequence: TGTGCCAGTAGTATTCAGGGTTTGGATGAGCAGTTCTTC. Translation: CASSIQGLDEQFF.

V and J are TRBV7-9 and TRBJ2-5, with D possibly matching TRBD1 (5 bases). This CDR3 has 14 residues. Germline loops: CDR1 SEHNR, CDR2 FQNEAQ (reference sequence). V lost 2 bases and J lost 2, with 9 bases in between. CDR3 nucleotides: TGTGCCAGCAGCTTAAGCAGGGAACAAGAGACCCAGTACTTC. This sequence encodes CASSLSREQETQYF. Using reference TRBV7-9 and TRBJ2-5 for the parts outside the CDR3, the full variable domain is DTGVSQNPRHKITKRGQNVTFRCDPISEHNRLYWYRQTLGQGPEFLTYFQNEAQLEKSRLLSDRFSAERPKGSFSTLEIQRTEQGDSAMYLCASSLSREQETQYFGPGTRLLVL.

The V gene is TRBV7-9, the J gene TRBJ1-1, with a weak D call TRBD1 (5 bases). Looked up from germline, CDR1 is SEHNR and CDR2 is FQNEAQ (reference sequence). This CDR3 comprises 14 residues. Trimming took 1 base from V and 0 from J, leaving 6 bases between them. In nucleotides, the CDR3 is TGTGCCAGCAGCTTAGGGGGGGTGAACACTGAAGCTTTCTTT. Amino acid sequence: CASSLGGVNTEAFF.

This clone has a single count. The chain has TRBV18 and TRBJ1-6; D not certain. Germline V gives CDR1 KGHSH, CDR2 LQKENI. V was cut by 5 bases and J by 5 bases, with 13 bases left in between. The CDR3 has 15 amino acids. CDR3 coding DNA: TGTGCCAGCTCATCTGGGCCAGGCAATAATTCACCCCTCCACTTT. Protein: CASSSGPGNNSPLHF. The variable domain in full, completed from reference TRBV18 and TRBJ1-6, reads NAGVMQNPRHLVRRRGQEARLRCSPMKGHSHVYWYRQLPEEGLKFMVYLQKENIIDESGMPKERFSAEFPKEGPSILRIQQVVRGDSAAYFCASSSGPGNNSPLHFGNGTRLTVT.

This chain joins TRBV27 and TRBJ1-1; maybe TRBD1 (5 bases). V was shortened by 3 bases and J by 11 bases, with 7 bases between the two germline ends. There are 10 residues in the CDR3. From germline, CDR1 is MNHEY and CDR2 SMNVEV (reference sequence). CDR3 sequence (DNA): TGTGCCAGCAGTTTTTGGGGGGCTTTCTTT. It translates to CASSFWGAFF.

In this sample, this clone turned up once. The rearrangement uses TRBV6-2 or TRBV6-3 and TRBJ1-3; D not resolved. This CDR3 has 15 residues. Germline-derived CDR1 and CDR2 are MNHEY and SVGEGT. V shed 2 bases and J shed 0 bases, with 8 bases lying between them. Here the CDR3 DNA reads TGTGCCAGCAGTTACATGGAGAGCTCTGGAAACACCATATATTTT. This sequence encodes CASSYMESSGNTIYF.

The rearrangement uses TRBV11-2 and TRBJ2-1; 7 bases are shared with TRBD2. CDR1 and CDR2 from the germline V gene are SGHAT and FQNNGV. This CDR3 comprises 15 residues. Germline trimming cut 5 bases from V and 7 bases from J; bases unmatched to any gene: 11. The CDR3 region has the DNA TGTGCCAGCAGCCATAGCTCGGGCGGGAGAAATGAGCAGTTCTTC. This codes for CASSHSSGGRNEQFF. Full variable domain (rest looked up from reference TRBV11-2 and TRBJ2-1): EAGVAQSPRYKIIEKRQSVAFWCNPISGHATLYWYQQILGQGPKLLIQFQNNGVVDDSQLPKDRFSAERLKGVDSTLKIQPAKLEDSAVYLCASSHSSGGRNEQFFGPGTRLTVL.

The chain joins TRBV6-2 or TRBV6-3 to TRBJ1-6, with TRBD1 matching over 7 bases. Germline assignment: CDR1 MNHEY and CDR2 SVGEGT. There are 14 residues in the CDR3. J was trimmed by 10 bases and V by 7 bases; bases with no gene match: 10. The CDR3 sequence is CASTPDRVGSPLHF. CDR3 coding DNA: TGTGCCAGCACCCCCGACAGGGTGGGATCACCCCTCCACTTT.

The J gene is TRBJ2-6, the V gene TRBV9, with 11 bases aligning to TRBD1. Trimming cost V 0 bases and J 3 bases; bases outside gene matches: 8. From germline, CDR1 is SGDLS and CDR2 YYNGEE. The CDR3 has 19 residues. CDR3 sequence: CASSVASGQGAYGANVLTF. The CDR3 region has the DNA TGTGCCAGCAGCGTAGCTTCTGGACAGGGGGCTTATGGGGCCAACGTCCTGACTTTC.

The chain combines TRBV4-1 with TRBJ1-6; D is unresolved. The CDR3 spans 14 residues. Germline V CDR1 and CDR2: MGHRA, YSYEKL. The V end was cut by 3 bases, the J end by 9 bases, with 12 bases between. The CDR3 DNA follows: TGCGCCAGCAGCCAGGAGGCGTTGAGTTCACCCCTCCACTTT. This encodes CASSQEALSSPLHF.

The V and J genes are TRBV7-2 and TRBJ2-7, with D tentatively TRBD1 (5 bases). The CDR3 runs 14 residues. Trimming cost V 1 base and J 4 bases, with 11 bases left between them. Per germline, CDR1 SGHTA and CDR2 FQGNSA. This CDR3 reads CASSLVNQGYEQYF. The CDR3 coding sequence is TGTGCCAGCAGCTTAGTTAATCAGGGATACGAGCAGTACTTC.

V gene TRBV2 combines with J gene TRBJ1-2, with a possible D match to TRBD1 (5 bases). V was clipped by 4 bases and J by 6 bases, with 9 bases between them. The germline V gene encodes CDR1 SNHLY and CDR2 FYNNEI. The CDR3 has 12 amino acids. CDR3 sequence: CASSVSGDGYTF. CDR3 coding DNA: TGTGCCAGCAGTGTATCGGGGGATGGCTACACCTTC.

The CDR3 sequence: CASSPASNQPQHF. Written as DNA, the CDR3 is TGTGCCAGCTCCCCGGCCAGCAATCAGCCCCAGCATTTT. This sequence joins TRBV18 and TRBJ1-5; D call uncertain. Germline CDR1 and CDR2: KGHSH and LQKENI. This CDR3 is built from 13 residues. V lost 6 bases and J lost 1, with 7 bases in between.

The rearrangement joins TRBV19 to TRBJ1-5; D gene unclear. The CDR3 contains 16 residues. Germline CDR1 reads LNHDA; CDR2 reads SQIVND (reference sequence). The V gene lost 7 bases and the J gene lost 4 bases, with 20 bases spanning the gap. DNA of the CDR3: TGTGCCAGTACTCCAACCCCGACACTTGTAAATCAGCCCCAGCATTTT. This translates into CASTPTPTLVNQPQHF.

The chain carries TRBV3-1 (or the pseudogene TRBV3-2) and TRBJ1-2, with D unclear. Deletions cut 3 bases from V and 5 bases from J, with 13 bases between. From germline, CDR1 is LGHDT and CDR2 YNNKEL (reference sequence). This CDR3 region has 14 residues. DNA of the CDR3: TGTGCCAGCAGCCAGTCGAGCGGAATTTATGGCTACACCTTC. Amino acids: CASSQSSGIYGYTF.

The V call is TRBV6-2 or TRBV6-3, the J call TRBJ1-1; no definite D call. Per germline, CDR1 MNHEY and CDR2 SVGEGT. V lost 2 bases and J lost 9, with 7 bases in between. This CDR3 comprises 11 residues. The CDR3 sequence is CASSYLTQAFF. The CDR3, as DNA: TGTGCCAGCAGTTACCTCACCCAAGCTTTCTTT.

V gene TRBV4-1 combines with J gene TRBJ1-5; 9 positions agree with TRBD1. Germline V gene lookup returns CDR1 MGHRA and CDR2 YSYEKL. Losses at the gene ends were 0 bases for V and 6 bases for J; bases not matched to a gene: 9. The CDR3 runs 17 residues. The CDR3 sequence: CASSQDTPGQGTQPQHF. The CDR3 DNA follows: TGCGCCAGCAGCCAAGATACACCCGGACAGGGGACTCAGCCCCAGCATTTT.